This T cell receptor beta chain was obtained from a study of control samples from healthy donors and cancer patients. Sequencing was performed with immunoSEQ multiplex PCR; in TCRdb, only in-frame clones are kept and a portion is missing. The sample lists 150,000 to 180,000 clones, 90% to 95% occurring once. The V and J ends lost 5 bases and 4 bases, in that order; junction bases with no gene match: 11. The CDR3 sequence is 17 residues long. Germline CDR1 is SGHTA and CDR2 is FQGNSA. The receptor comes from a man aged 35 to 55 in good health. The source material was blood. V usage is TRBV7-2 and J usage is TRBJ2-7; the match to TRBD2 covers 13 bases. The CDR3 here is CASSPRGTSGTSYEQYF. The CDR3 DNA reads TGTGCCAGCAGCCCCCGGGGGACTAGCGGGACCTCATACGAGCAGTACTTC.